This entry is about one T cell receptor (beta chain). The CDR3 runs 14 residues. With 0 bases removed from V and 5 bases from J, the gap between germline ends came to 11 bases. In germline, CDR1 is KGHSH, CDR2 LQKENI. This specimen comes from a study of shared clonotypes between healthy human individuals. The protocol was immunoSEQ multiplex PCR, while the TCRdb copy is restricted to in-frame clones and leaves out a portion. Of some 2 million clones in the sample, over 85% were seen once. Specimen: naive CD4+ T cells sorted from blood. As to subset: CD45RA+ positively selected. This chain uses TRBV18 with TRBJ2-7, with no clear D. The sequence was collected from a man aged 18-30 years in good health. CDR3 sequence: CASSPPNAVHEQYF. The CDR3 region has the DNA TGTGCCAGCTCACCACCGAATGCAGTCCACGAGCAGTACTTC.